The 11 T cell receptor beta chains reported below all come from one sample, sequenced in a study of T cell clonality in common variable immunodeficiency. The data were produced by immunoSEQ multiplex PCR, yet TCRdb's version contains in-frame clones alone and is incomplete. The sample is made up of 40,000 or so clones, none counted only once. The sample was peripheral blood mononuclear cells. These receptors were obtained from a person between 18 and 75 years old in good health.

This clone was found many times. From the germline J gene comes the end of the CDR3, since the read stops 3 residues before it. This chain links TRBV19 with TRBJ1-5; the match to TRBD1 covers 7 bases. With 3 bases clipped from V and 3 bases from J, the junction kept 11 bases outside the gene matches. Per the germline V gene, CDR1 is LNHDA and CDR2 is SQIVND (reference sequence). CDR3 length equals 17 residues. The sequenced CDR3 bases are TGTGCCAGTAGTATTAAAGTAATGGGACAGAACAATCAGCCC. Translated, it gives CASSIKVMGQNNQP. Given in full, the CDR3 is CASSIKVMGQNNQPQHF.

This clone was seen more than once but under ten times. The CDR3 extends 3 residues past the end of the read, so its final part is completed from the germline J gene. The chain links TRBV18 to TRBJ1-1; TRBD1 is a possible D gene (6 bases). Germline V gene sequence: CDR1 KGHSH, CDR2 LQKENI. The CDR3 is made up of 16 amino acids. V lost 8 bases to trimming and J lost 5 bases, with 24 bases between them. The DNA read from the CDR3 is TGTGCCAGCCACCGCGGTATCACAGGGATCGAGACTGAA. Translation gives CASHRGITGIETE. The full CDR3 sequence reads CASHRGITGIETEAFF.

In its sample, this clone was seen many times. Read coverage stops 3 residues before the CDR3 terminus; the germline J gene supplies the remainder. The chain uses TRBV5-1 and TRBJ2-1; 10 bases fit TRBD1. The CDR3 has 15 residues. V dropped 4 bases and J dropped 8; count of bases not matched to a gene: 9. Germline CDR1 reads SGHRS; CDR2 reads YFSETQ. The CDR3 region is CASSVGTGDRDEQFF. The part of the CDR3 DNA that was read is TGCGCCAGCAGCGTCGGGACAGGGGATCGGGATGAG.

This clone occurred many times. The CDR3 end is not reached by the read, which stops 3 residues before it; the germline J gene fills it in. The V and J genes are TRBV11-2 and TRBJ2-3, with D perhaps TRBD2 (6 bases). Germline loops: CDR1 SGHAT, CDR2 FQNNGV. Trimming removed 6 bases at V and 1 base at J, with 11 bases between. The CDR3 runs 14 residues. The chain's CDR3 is CASRFTSRTDTQYF. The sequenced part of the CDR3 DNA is TGTGCCAGCAGATTTACTAGCCGCACAGATACG.

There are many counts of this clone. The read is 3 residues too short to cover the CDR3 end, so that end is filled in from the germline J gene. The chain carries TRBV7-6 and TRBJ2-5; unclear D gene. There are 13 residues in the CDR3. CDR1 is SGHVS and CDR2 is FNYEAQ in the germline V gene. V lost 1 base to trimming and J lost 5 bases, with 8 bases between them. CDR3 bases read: TGTGCCAGCAGCTTAGAATGGCGGGAGACC. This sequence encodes CASSLEWRET. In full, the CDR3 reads CASSLEWRETQYF. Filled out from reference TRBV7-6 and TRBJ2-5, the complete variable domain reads GAGVSQSPRYKVTKRGQDVALRCDPISGHVSLYWYRQALGQGPEFLTYFNYEAQQDKSGLPNDRFSAERPEGSISTLTIQRTEQRDSAMYRCASSLEWRETQYFGPGTRLLVL.

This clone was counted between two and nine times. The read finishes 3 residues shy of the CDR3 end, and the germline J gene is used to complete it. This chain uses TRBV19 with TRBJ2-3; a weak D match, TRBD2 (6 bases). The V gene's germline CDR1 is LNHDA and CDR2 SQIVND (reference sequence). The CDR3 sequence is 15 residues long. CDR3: CASTTLPTGRQPQYF. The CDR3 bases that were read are TGTGCCAGTACCACCCTTCCGACGGGGAGGCAGCCG.

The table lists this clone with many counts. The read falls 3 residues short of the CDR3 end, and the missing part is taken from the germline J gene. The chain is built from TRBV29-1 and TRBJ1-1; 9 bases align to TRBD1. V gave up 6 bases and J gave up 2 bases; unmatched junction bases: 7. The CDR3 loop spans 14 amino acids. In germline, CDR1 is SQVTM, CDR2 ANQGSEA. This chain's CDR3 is CSVDGTGLNTEAFF. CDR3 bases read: TGCAGCGTCGATGGGACAGGGTTAAACACTGAA.

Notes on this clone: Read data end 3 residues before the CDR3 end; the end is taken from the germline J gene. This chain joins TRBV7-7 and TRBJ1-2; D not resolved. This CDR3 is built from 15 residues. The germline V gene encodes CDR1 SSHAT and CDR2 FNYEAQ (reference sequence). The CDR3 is CASSLFSSGRDDYTF. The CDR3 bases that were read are TGTGCCAGCAGCTTATTTTCTAGCGGGAGAGATGAC.

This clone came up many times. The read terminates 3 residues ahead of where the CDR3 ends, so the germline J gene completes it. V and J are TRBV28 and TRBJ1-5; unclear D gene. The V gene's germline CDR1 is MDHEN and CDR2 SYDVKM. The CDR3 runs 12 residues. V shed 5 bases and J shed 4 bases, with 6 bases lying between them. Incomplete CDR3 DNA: TGTGCCAGCAGTCTAAATAATCAGCCC. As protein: CASSLNNQP. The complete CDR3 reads CASSLNNQPQHF.

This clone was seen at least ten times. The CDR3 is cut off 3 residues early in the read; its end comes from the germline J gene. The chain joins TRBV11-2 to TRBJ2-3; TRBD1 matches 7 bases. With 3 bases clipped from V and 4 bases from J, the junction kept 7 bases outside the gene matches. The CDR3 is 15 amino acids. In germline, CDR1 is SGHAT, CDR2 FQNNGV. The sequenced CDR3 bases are TGTGCCAGCAGCTTTCAGGGGGTGTTATCAGATACG. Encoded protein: CASSFQGVLSDT. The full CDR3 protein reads CASSFQGVLSDTQYF.

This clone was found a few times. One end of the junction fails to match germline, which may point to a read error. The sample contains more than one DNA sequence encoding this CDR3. The sequenced CDR3 bases are TGTGCCAGTAGTATCAGACGAGGGTCGCACTCTGGAAACACA. Its translation is CASSIRRGSHSGNT. The full CDR3 reads CASSIRRGSHSGNTIYF. This chain links TRBV19 with TRBJ1-3; no reliable D call. The DNA ends 3 residues before the CDR3 does, and the rest of the CDR3 is filled in from the germline J gene. The CDR3 is 17 amino acids. CDR1 LNHDA and CDR2 SQIVND come from the germline V gene (reference sequence).